The 21 T cell receptor beta chains presented below share a single source sample, sequenced in a study of cytomegalovirus exposure and HLA in healthy donors. The study ran its PCR with 60 Vbeta and 13 Jbeta primers. Using immunoSEQ multiplex PCR, the repertoire was profiled, and TCRdb retains in-frame clones only, with some absent. Of 130,000 to 150,000 clones in the sample, approximately 80% were seen once. The specimen was PBMCs. The receptors stem from a woman aged 18-35 years in good health and CMV-seropositive.

J is TRBJ2-6 and V is TRBV4-3; tentative D call: TRBD1 (7 bases). Looked up from germline, CDR1 is LGHNA and CDR2 is YSLEER. With 8 bases removed from V and 4 bases from J, the gap between germline ends came to 21 bases. The CDR3 runs to 17 residues. In DNA, the CDR3 is TGCGCCAGCTCCTTAGGAGGGGGCGTGGGAGGGGCCAACGTCCTGACTTTC. Residues: CASSLGGGVGGANVLTF.

This sequence joins TRBV29-1 and TRBJ2-2; D is uncertain. The germline V gene encodes CDR1 SQVTM and CDR2 ANQGSEA. The CDR3 extends over 12 amino acids. With 4 bases removed from V and 3 bases from J, the gap between germline ends came to 6 bases. CDR3 protein: CSVGADTGELFF. Written as DNA, the CDR3 is TGCAGCGTTGGGGCAGACACCGGGGAGCTGTTTTTT.

The V and J genes are TRBV4-3 and TRBJ1-6; a possible D gene is TRBD1 (6 bases). The CDR3 covers 18 residues. Germline V gene sequence: CDR1 LGHNA, CDR2 YSLEER. Deletions cut 0 bases from V and 9 bases from J, with 21 bases between. CDR3 region: CASSQDVGRGLGSSPLHF. The CDR3 bases are TGCGCCAGCAGCCAAGATGTTGGGCGGGGGCTTGGCTCTTCACCCCTCCACTTT.

The V call is TRBV6-1, the J call TRBJ1-1, with 7 nucleotides matching TRBD1. Trimming removed 7 bases from V and 6 bases from J; junction bases left unmatched: 11. Per the germline V gene, CDR1 is MNHNS and CDR2 is SASEGT. The length of the CDR3 is 14 residues. Written as DNA, the CDR3 is TGTGCCAGCACCGCGACAGGGAACGTTGCTGAAGCTTTCTTT. Translated, it gives CASTATGNVAEAFF.

V gene TRBV10-2 combines with J gene TRBJ2-5, with D perhaps matching TRBD2 (7 bases). Germline V gene data show CDR1 as WSHSY and CDR2 as SAAADI. V was pared by 7 bases and J by 4 bases, with 13 bases between. The CDR3 contains 13 residues. The CDR3 bases are TGCGCCAGCATGAGGGGAGGGGGAGAGACCCAGTACTTC. Protein sequence: CASMRGGGETQYF.

This CDR3 is CASSLSPSGSNTEAFF. Here the CDR3 DNA reads TGTGCCAGCAGTTTATCCCCCTCTGGGAGCAACACTGAAGCTTTCTTT. V and J are TRBV27 and TRBJ1-1; no definite D call. The CDR3 is 16 residues long. The germline V and J ends were trimmed by 0 bases and 2 bases, with 13 bases remaining between them. Looked up from germline, CDR1 is MNHEY and CDR2 is SMNVEV (reference sequence).

The chain couples TRBV28 to TRBJ1-2; TRBD1 matches at 10 bases. The trim removed 5 bases at V and 6 bases at J, leaving 6 bases unmatched. CDR1 is MDHEN, CDR2 SYDVKM, per germline. The CDR3 contains 14 residues. The CDR3: CASSGDRGRDGYTF. DNA for the CDR3: TGTGCCAGCAGTGGCGACAGGGGGCGCGATGGCTACACCTTC.

The chain uses TRBV7-8 and TRBJ1-5; D unclear. The germline gives CDR1 SGHVS, CDR2 FQNEAQ. V was cut by 4 bases and J by 0 bases, with 4 bases left in between. This CDR3 has 13 amino acids. CDR3 coding DNA: TGTGCCAGCAGCTCAAATAGCAATCAGCCCCAGCATTTT. Amino acids: CASSSNSNQPQHF.

V is TRBV7-9 and J is TRBJ1-1; D not resolved. Deletions cut 7 bases from V and 2 bases from J, with 20 bases between. The CDR3 runs to 16 residues. CDR1 and CDR2 from the germline V gene are SEHNR and FQNEAQ (reference sequence). This CDR3 reads CASTPPSRLFNTEAFF. The CDR3 bases are TGTGCCAGCACCCCTCCTTCCCGTTTATTTAACACTGAAGCTTTCTTT. Filled out from reference TRBV7-9 and TRBJ1-1, the complete variable domain reads DTGVSQNPRHKITKRGQNVTFRCDPISEHNRLYWYRQTLGQGPEFLTYFQNEAQLEKSRLLSDRFSAERPKGSFSTLEIQRTEQGDSAMYLCASTPPSRLFNTEAFFGQGTRLTVV.

This chain uses TRBV27 with TRBJ2-5; a possible D gene is TRBD1 (6 bases). Germline CDR1 and CDR2: MNHEY and SMNVEV (reference sequence). The CDR3 is 15 residues long. Trimming removed 5 bases from V and 5 bases from J, with 18 bases in between. The CDR3 is CASSARDNLRETQYF. The CDR3 nucleotides are TGTGCCAGCAGTGCCCGGGACAACTTGAGGGAGACCCAGTACTTC.

The J gene is TRBJ2-7, the V gene TRBV7-8; D might be TRBD2 (6 bases). This CDR3 spans 15 amino acids. CDR1 and CDR2 (germline): SGHVS, FQNEAQ. V was cut by 4 bases and J by 2 bases, with 15 bases left in between. CDR3 DNA sequence: TGTGCCAGCAGCTCGGTCAGGACTACCGCCTACGAGCAGTACTTC. Translated: CASSSVRTTAYEQYF. Combining the CDR3 with reference TRBV7-8 and TRBJ2-7 gives the whole variable domain GAGVSQSPRYKVAKRGQDVALRCDPISGHVSLFWYQQALGQGPEFLTYFQNEAQLDKSGLPSDRFFAERPEGSVSTLKIQRTQQEDSAVYLCASSSVRTTAYEQYFGPGTRLTVT.

The count of this clone is one. The chain links TRBV5-1 to TRBJ2-7; D remains ambiguous. The CDR3 extends over 14 amino acids. The V end lost 0 bases, the J end lost 2 bases, and 9 bases lay between the germline ends. Germline loops: CDR1 SGHRS, CDR2 YFSETQ. The CDR3 loop reads CASSLVHLAYEQYF. In DNA form, the CDR3 reads TGCGCCAGCAGCTTGGTTCACTTAGCCTACGAGCAGTACTTC.

V gene TRBV11-2 combines with J gene TRBJ1-1, with D unclear. V shed 1 base and J shed 9 bases, with 9 bases lying between them. Germline CDR1 SGHAT, CDR2 FQNNGV. This CDR3 region has 12 residues. CDR3 in amino acids: CASSLALNKAFF. Written as DNA, the CDR3 is TGTGCCAGCAGCTTAGCCTTAAATAAAGCTTTCTTT.

The J gene is TRBJ1-4, the V gene TRBV4-3, with D unclear. The CDR3 consists of 14 residues. The germline V gene encodes CDR1 LGHNA and CDR2 YSLEER. Deletions cut 0 bases from V and 8 bases from J, with 10 bases between. CDR3 DNA: TGCGCCAGCAGCCAAGACGGGTTTGAAGAAAAACTGTTTTTT. This codes for CASSQDGFEEKLFF.

The V and J genes are TRBV6-6 and TRBJ1-3; tentatively, D is TRBD1 (5 bases). Per the germline V gene, CDR1 is MNHNY and CDR2 is SVGAGI (reference sequence). V was shortened by 2 bases and J by 3 bases, with 11 bases between the two germline ends. This CDR3 has 15 amino acids. This chain's CDR3 is CASSYGAKVGNTIYF. CDR3 nucleotide sequence: TGTGCCAGCAGTTACGGGGCTAAGGTTGGAAACACCATATATTTT.

The rearrangement links TRBV9 to TRBJ1-2; the match to TRBD1 covers 7 bases. Germline lookup yields CDR1 SGDLS and CDR2 YYNGEE. With V trimmed by 3 bases and J by 7 bases, 9 bases remained unmatched. The CDR3 is made up of 14 amino acids. The CDR3 spells CASSGPDRAGGYTF. As DNA, the CDR3 is TGTGCCAGCAGCGGTCCTGACAGGGCCGGTGGCTACACCTTC.

This clone came up a few times. The V and J genes are TRBV2 and TRBJ1-2, with 8 bases identical to TRBD1. The CDR3 spans 14 residues. The germline V gene encodes CDR1 SNHLY and CDR2 FYNNEI. The V gene end was trimmed by 1 base and the J gene end by 6 bases; junction bases not matched to a gene: 4. In DNA, the CDR3 is TGTGCCAGCAGTGAAGGGACAGGGAAGGATGGCTACACCTTC. Protein product: CASSEGTGKDGYTF.

For this clone: Additional DNA sequences in this sample encode the identical CDR3. The chain combines TRBV6-5 with TRBJ1-1; 7 bases fit TRBD1. Germline lookup yields CDR1 MNHEY and CDR2 SVGAGI. V shed 5 bases, J shed 4 bases, and the junction held 1 base outside the gene matches. CDR3 length equals 12 residues. The chain's CDR3 is CASSPGGTEAFF. CDR3 nucleotide sequence: TGTGCCAGCAGTCCAGGGGGCACTGAAGCTTTCTTT.

The chain has TRBV27 and TRBJ2-7; 8 bases are a match to TRBD1. Germline V lookup: CDR1 MNHEY, CDR2 SMNVEV (reference sequence). Unmatched junction bases numbered 9, after V lost 0 bases and J lost 2 bases. The CDR3 runs to 17 residues. The CDR3, as DNA: TGTGCCAGCAGTTTATCTCTAGTGGCCAGGGGGCCCTACGAGCAGTACTTC. It specifies CASSLSLVARGPYEQYF.

CDR3 sequence: CASRRRSGTEAFF. CDR3 nucleotide sequence: TGTGCCAGCAGACGCAGGAGCGGCACTGAAGCTTTCTTT. The chain recombines TRBV6-5 with TRBJ1-1; no clear D gene. Looked up from germline, CDR1 is MNHEY and CDR2 is SVGAGI. V dropped 6 bases and J dropped 4 bases, with 12 bases sitting between them. The length of the CDR3 is 13 residues.

The V call is TRBV5-1, the J call TRBJ2-2; no firm D call. The CDR3 is 13 residues long. Trimming took off 3 bases at V and 5 bases at J, with 8 bases between the two ends. Germline V gives CDR1 SGHRS, CDR2 YFSETQ. DNA of the CDR3: TGCGCCAGCAGCTCCCAATTGACCGGGGAGCTGTTTTTT. Translated: CASSSQLTGELFF.